Presented here are 18 T cell receptor beta chains from one specimen sequenced in a study of vaccination effects on CD4 cells after COVID-19. Produced via immunoSEQ multiplex PCR; TCRdb's table is partial and in-frame only. Seen here are some 35,000 clones, about 78% observed once, and the top ten hold 15% to 20%. ViraFEST expansion of antigen-specific CD4+ T cells with viral peptide pools preceded sequencing. At the end of over 8 days of culture, CD4+ T cells were isolated. Sometime from March through December 2020, the person acquired a SARS-CoV-2 infection that PCR confirmed. No antigen has been assigned to these receptors. The specimen comprised CD4+ T cells from PBMCs cultured with HCoV-NL63 spike peptides, sampled before COVID-19 vaccination. The origin of the receptors is a human donor who had a prior SARS-CoV-2 infection.

The chain is built from TRBV11-1 and TRBJ2-7; 7 bases align to TRBD2. The CDR3 runs 16 residues. V was pared by 0 bases and J by 6 bases, with 11 bases of the junction left unmatched. Germline loops: CDR1 SGHAT, CDR2 FQDESV (reference sequence). CDR3 in amino acids: CASSLARRGRTLEQYF. The DNA of the CDR3 is TGTGCCAGCAGCTTAGCGAGGCGGGGGAGGACCCTCGAGCAGTACTTC.

A few counts support this clone. The chain links TRBV6-6 to TRBJ1-1; TRBD1 might be the D (5 bases). This CDR3 comprises 11 residues. With 6 bases removed from V and 11 bases from J, the gap between germline ends came to 13 bases. CDR1 and CDR2 from the germline V gene are MNHNY and SVGAGI (reference sequence). CDR3 protein: CASSPGTRAFF. CDR3 bases: TGTGCCAGCAGCCCCGGGACTAGGGCTTTCTTT.

The rearrangement uses TRBV11-3 and TRBJ1-4; 9 bases map to TRBD1. CDR1 and CDR2 (germline): SGHNT, YENEEA. This CDR3 is 15 amino acids long. V shed 3 bases, J shed 8 bases, and the junction held 7 bases outside the gene matches. The CDR3 loop reads CASSFRDREGEKLFF. In DNA, the CDR3 is TGTGCCAGCAGCTTCCGGGACAGGGAGGGAGAAAAACTGTTTTTT.

The gene calls are TRBV6-6 and TRBJ1-2; 7 positions agree with TRBD1. Germline CDR1 is MNHNY and CDR2 is SVGAGI (reference sequence). The CDR3 sequence is 16 residues long. Unmatched junction bases numbered 12, after V lost 4 bases and J lost 4 bases. The CDR3, as DNA: TGTGCCAGCAGTTTTTCAGGGGGTCCCTATCCCTATGGCTACACCTTC. Encoded protein: CASSFSGGPYPYGYTF.

The chain couples TRBV24-1 to TRBJ1-2; maybe TRBD1 (5 bases). Between the trimmed V and J ends, which lost 4 bases and 4 bases, there was a span of 15 bases. The CDR3 consists of 15 residues. Germline V lookup: CDR1 KGHDR, CDR2 SFDVKD. CDR3 in DNA: TGTGCCACCAGTGAGTCGGGACGGACCAGCTATGGCTACACCTTC. It is translated as CATSESGRTSYGYTF.

This chain connects TRBV5-6 to TRBJ1-4; D might be TRBD1 (5 bases). V lost 2 bases and J lost 0, with 11 bases in between. CDR1 is SGHDT and CDR2 is YYEEEE in the germline V gene. The CDR3 covers 16 residues. As DNA, the CDR3 is TGTGCCAGCAGCTTCGGTCTCAGGGCAACTAATGAAAAACTGTTTTTT. It is translated as CASSFGLRATNEKLFF.

The chain combines TRBV4-1 with TRBJ2-5; possible D gene TRBD1, 6 bases. The V gene's germline CDR1 is MGHRA and CDR2 YSYEKL. Trimming pared 4 bases from V and 5 bases from J, leaving 11 bases between. CDR3 length equals 13 residues. CDR3 in amino acids: CASSLPGVETQYF. Here the CDR3 DNA reads TGCGCCAGCAGCCTACCAGGGGTGGAGACCCAGTACTTC.

The rearrangement uses TRBV5-1 and TRBJ2-5, with D uncertain. The CDR3 runs to 13 residues. V lost 0 bases and J lost 5, with 8 bases in between. Germline loops: CDR1 SGHRS, CDR2 YFSETQ. As DNA, the CDR3 is TGCGCCAGCAGCTTGGATCTCACGGAGACCCAGTACTTC. Its protein is CASSLDLTETQYF.

This clone was seen only once. V is TRBV5-1 and J is TRBJ2-2; either TRBD1 or TRBD2 may supply D (5 bases each). With 1 base removed from V and 3 bases from J, the gap between germline ends came to 16 bases. Germline V lookup: CDR1 SGHRS, CDR2 YFSETQ. The CDR3 extends over 17 amino acids. The CDR3 loop is CASSLMYVGVDTGELFF. CDR3 DNA sequence: TGCGCCAGCAGCTTGATGTATGTGGGGGTGGACACCGGGGAGCTGTTTTTT.

This clone was detected a few times. This chain connects TRBV7-8 to TRBJ1-2; D uncertain. Germline V gives CDR1 SGHVS, CDR2 FQNEAQ. The CDR3 runs 12 residues. Trimming took off 6 bases at V and 2 bases at J, with 7 bases between the two ends. The CDR3 region is CASSFSNYGYTF. DNA for the CDR3: TGTGCCAGCAGTTTTTCCAACTATGGCTACACCTTC.

CDR3 sequence: CAISAQGSNQPQHF. The CDR3, as DNA: TGTGCCATCAGTGCTCAAGGGAGCAATCAGCCCCAGCATTTT. This rearrangement joins TRBV10-3 to TRBJ1-5, with D hard to call. This CDR3 has 14 residues. Germline loops: CDR1 ENHRY, CDR2 SYGVKD. Trimming took 4 bases from V and 1 from J, leaving 8 bases between them.

The rearrangement joins TRBV6-5 to TRBJ1-3; no firm D call. V was clipped by 8 bases and J by 10 bases, with 12 bases between them. This CDR3 region has 11 residues. Germline V lookup: CDR1 MNHEY, CDR2 SVGAGI. The CDR3 sequence: CASQFVGTIYF. DNA for the CDR3: TGTGCCAGCCAATTCGTGGGGACCATATATTTT.

The chain recombines TRBV5-8 with TRBJ1-1; 9 bases are shared with TRBD1. The CDR3 has 15 residues. V lost 2 bases, J lost 8 bases, and 10 bases stayed unmatched. Germline-derived CDR1 and CDR2 are SGHTS and YDEGEE. This CDR3 is CASSFTGGRSPEAFF. CDR3 in DNA: TGTGCCAGCAGCTTTACAGGGGGCCGTTCGCCCGAAGCTTTCTTT.

The J gene is TRBJ2-7, the V gene TRBV7-8, with TRBD2 matching over 9 bases. There are 14 residues in the CDR3. Germline loops: CDR1 SGHVS, CDR2 FQNEAQ. The CDR3 spells CASLRAGGPYEQYF. CDR3 DNA sequence: TGTGCTTCGCTCAGGGCGGGAGGGCCTTACGAGCAGTACTTC.

Here the CDR3 reads CASSPGTAQNTEAFF. The CDR3 DNA reads as TGTGCCAGCAGCCCGGGGACCGCCCAGAACACTGAAGCTTTCTTT. V gene TRBV5-4 combines with J gene TRBJ1-1; D perhaps matches TRBD1 (5 bases). In germline, CDR1 is SGHNT, CDR2 YYREEE (reference sequence). The CDR3 is made up of 15 amino acids. Trimming stripped 4 bases from V and 1 base from J, with 14 bases between.

This chain links TRBV5-1 with TRBJ1-4; no clear D gene. V lost 1 base and J 4 bases, leaving 11 bases between the germline ends. The CDR3 contains 15 residues. From germline, CDR1 is SGHRS and CDR2 YFSETQ. This chain's CDR3 is CASSLTSGSNEKLFF. DNA of the CDR3: TGCGCCAGCAGCTTGACTTCAGGCAGTAATGAAAAACTGTTTTTT.

V and J are TRBV19 and TRBJ1-2; a possible D gene is TRBD1 (6 bases). The germline V gene encodes CDR1 LNHDA and CDR2 SQIVND (reference sequence). CDR3 length equals 16 residues. Trimming stripped 3 bases from V and 4 bases from J, with 18 bases between. For the CDR3, the DNA is TGTGCCAGTAGTATTATTTTGGGACATTTGTCCTATGGCTACACCTTC. Amino acid sequence: CASSIILGHLSYGYTF.

The chain links TRBV29-1 to TRBJ2-3; D is possibly TRBD1 (5 bases). Trimming stripped 2 bases from V and 6 bases from J, with 9 bases between. The CDR3 sequence is 12 residues long. Germline CDR1 SQVTM, CDR2 ANQGSEA. CDR3 protein: CSVEQGWDTQYF. In DNA form, the CDR3 reads TGCAGCGTTGAACAGGGCTGGGATACGCAGTATTTT.